These T cell receptor beta chains were read from a single sample in a study of T cells after yellow fever vaccination. MiXCR, run by TCRdb on the 5' RACE reads, gives a single entry per CDR3 protein. In the table there are 75,000 to 100,000 distinct CDR3 sequences, 7.5% to 10% of which are singletons. Sequencing was performed on CD8+ T cells not binding an NS4B(214-222) dextramer, sorted from PBMCs, taken around 15 days after the first yellow fever vaccination. The receptors were gathered from a man younger than 30 who received the YFV17D yellow fever vaccine. The CDR3 runs from the conserved cysteine through the conserved F or W. D genes are given only for firm matches. Size is omitted from some rows. Given values are once, few, many or a class for expanded clones.

d_gene | j_gene | v_gene | abundance | CDR3nt | CDR3aa
. | TRBJ1-1 | TRBV4-1 | many | TGCGCCAGCAGCCAAGGGGTGACGGCGAACACTGAAGCTTTCTTT | CASSQGVTANTEAFF
. | TRBJ2-7 | TRBV20-1 | few | TGCAGTGCTAGTGGGGCGGGGACCTACGAGCAGTACTTC | CSASGAGTYEQYF
TRBD1 | TRBJ2-5 | TRBV7-2 | . | TGTGCCAGCAGCTGGACAGGGCTAGAGACCCAGTACTTC | CASSWTGLETQYF
. | TRBJ2-1 | TRBV6-2/TRBV6-3 | many | TGTGCCAGCAGCTTAAGCTGGGGCAATGAGCAGTTCTTC | CASSLSWGNEQFF
TRBD1 | TRBJ2-1 | TRBV9 | . | TGTGCCAGCAGCGGAGGGGGGACAGGGAAGAATGAGCAGTTCTTC | CASSGGGTGKNEQFF
TRBD2 | TRBJ2-3 | TRBV12-3/TRBV12-4 | . | TGTGCCAGCAGTTCGATGAGCGGGGGGGCAGATACGCAGTATTTT | CASSSMSGGADTQYF
. | TRBJ2-1 | TRBV28 | many | TGTGCCAGCAGTTTGAAGGATAGGGGCTACAATGAGCAGTTCTTC | CASSLKDRGYNEQFF
. | TRBJ2-2 | TRBV9 | many | TGTGCCAGCAGCGTAGCCAAGGGGAACACCGGGGAGCTGTTTTTT | CASSVAKGNTGELFF
TRBD2 | TRBJ2-1 | TRBV6-2/TRBV6-3 | . | TGTGCCAGCAAAGCGGGGGGCCGCTACAATGAGCAGTTCTTC | CASKAGGRYNEQFF
TRBD1 | TRBJ1-5 | TRBV6-1 | few | TGTGCCAGCAGAAGTGGACAGGGTAATCAGCCCCAGCATTTT | CASRSGQGNQPQHF
. | TRBJ2-2 | TRBV11-2 | . | TGTGCCAGCAGCGACAACCTGAACACCGGGGAGCTGTTTTTT | CASSDNLNTGELFF
. | TRBJ2-1 | TRBV19 | many | TGTGCCAGTAGTCCGGACTCCTACAATGAGCAGTTCTTC | CASSPDSYNEQFF
TRBD1 | TRBJ1-6 | TRBV5-5 | many | TGTGCCAGCAGCTTCCCAGGGGGCAATTCACCCCTCCACTTT | CASSFPGGNSPLHF
TRBD2 | TRBJ2-3 | TRBV27 | few | TGTGCCAGCACGACTAGCGGGGGGGCCGGCACAGATACGCAGTATTTT | CASTTSGGAGTDTQYF
TRBD1 | TRBJ1-5 | TRBV27 | . | TGTGCCAGCAGTTGGACAGGGGCCGCAATTACTGGCAATCAGCCCCAGCATTTT | CASSWTGAAITGNQPQHF
. | TRBJ2-3 | TRBV7-8 | few | TGTGCCAGCAGCTTATTAGGGCTTTACACAGATACGCAGTATTTT | CASSLLGLYTDTQYF
TRBD2 | TRBJ2-2 | TRBV10-3 | . | TGTGCCATCAGTCCGTTAGCGGGGACCACCGCCGGGGAGCTGTTTTTT | CAISPLAGTTAGELFF
. | TRBJ1-1 | TRBV9 | . | TGTGCCAGCAGAGGGTTGAGCACTGAAGCTTTCTTT | CASRGLSTEAFF
. | TRBJ1-6 | TRBV21-1 | few | TGTGCCAGCAGCAAACCCCTCCAGGGGCCGAGAATTTCACCCCTCCACTTT | CASSKPLQGPRISPLHF
. | TRBJ2-1 | TRBV5-4 | few | TGTGCCAGCAGCCAGAGCTCCTACAATGAGCAGTTCTTC | CASSQSSYNEQFF
. | TRBJ2-1 | TRBV2 | few | TGTGCCAGCAGGTATCCTGGAGTGGGAGAGCAGTTCTTC | CASRYPGVGEQFF
TRBD2 | TRBJ2-2 | TRBV6-4 | many | TGTGCCAGCAGTGAAAGCGGGGGGGCCACCGGGGAGCTGTTTTTT | CASSESGGATGELFF
TRBD1 | TRBJ2-2 | TRBV28 | . | TGTGCCAGCAGTCCCCGACAGGGGCGAGGCACCGGGGAGCTGTTTTTT | CASSPRQGRGTGELFF
TRBD1 | TRBJ2-1 | TRBV5-1 | many | TGCGCCAGCAGCTTGGCCCGGACAGGAATAAATGAGCAGTTCTTC | CASSLARTGINEQFF
. | TRBJ2-1 | TRBV2 | . | TGTGCCAGCAGGAGGGGGAGCGGGGTTTACAATGAGCAGTTCTTC | CASRRGSGVYNEQFF
. | TRBJ1-1 | TRBV3-1 | few | TGTGCCAGCAGCCCTAGCGGAGGGGTTGGCACTGAAGCTTTCTTT | CASSPSGGVGTEAFF
TRBD1 | TRBJ1-2 | TRBV29-1 | few | TGCAGCGTTGAAGACCACAGGGGTTTGTACACCTTC | CSVEDHRGLYTF
. | TRBJ2-7 | TRBV20-1 | many | TGCAGTGCTAGAGAAGCAGGGGCGGTTCACGAGCAGTACTTC | CSAREAGAVHEQYF
. | TRBJ2-6 | TRBV12-3/TRBV12-4 | few | TGTGCCAGCAGTTTAAGCCCCCGATACTCTGGGGCCAACGTCCTGACTTTC | CASSLSPRYSGANVLTF
. | TRBJ2-1 | TRBV4-2 | . | TGTGCCAGCAGCCAAGCTGGGGGATTCTACAATGAGCAGTTCTTC | CASSQAGGFYNEQFF
TRBD1 | TRBJ1-4 | TRBV4-3 | . | TGCGCCAGCAGCCAAGACGGGGACAGGGGGGAAAAACTGTTTTTT | CASSQDGDRGEKLFF
. | TRBJ1-1 | TRBV13 | few | TGTGCCAGCAGCTTAGGGGACCCTCCCGAAGCTTTCTTT | CASSLGDPPEAFF
. | TRBJ1-5 | TRBV19 | few | TGTGCCACCAGGGGTGGGGGAAATGACAATCAGCCCCAGCATTTT | CATRGGGNDNQPQHF
TRBD2 | TRBJ2-1 | TRBV19 | . | TGTGCCAGTAGTACCCCCGGACTAGCGGGGGTATTTGGGCAGTTCTTC | CASSTPGLAGVFGQFF
. | TRBJ1-4 | TRBV9 | few | TGTGCCAGCAGCGTAGGAGGGCAGGGTGAAAAACTGTTTTTT | CASSVGGQGEKLFF
. | TRBJ2-2 | TRBV4-3 | few | TGCGCCAGCAGCCAAGACGGCGGGGGCCCCACCGGGGAGCTGTTTTTT | CASSQDGGGPTGELFF
. | TRBJ1-2 | TRBV4-1 | . | TGCGCCAGCAGCCAACCCCTCGGTGGGAACTATGGCTACACCTTC | CASSQPLGGNYGYTF
TRBD1 | TRBJ2-1 | TRBV27 | . | TGTGCCAGCAGTTTCACAGGGGCCTACAATGAGCAGTTCTTC | CASSFTGAYNEQFF
TRBD2 | TRBJ2-1 | TRBV7-3 | . | TGTGCCAGCAGCACCTGGACTAGCGGGGACAATGAGCAGTTCTTC | CASSTWTSGDNEQFF
TRBD2 | TRBJ2-3 | TRBV3-1 | . | TGTGCCAGCAGCCAATGGGAGGGGGTCCCTAGCGGGGGGCATAGCACAGATACGCAGTATTTT | CASSQWEGVPSGGHSTDTQYF
. | TRBJ2-5 | TRBV5-1 | . | TGCGCCAGCAGCTTGGACCAAGAGACCCAGTACTTC | CASSLDQETQYF
TRBD2 | TRBJ2-1 | TRBV6-4 | . | TGTGCCAGCAGTGAGGGACGGGGGGGCCGCTCCAATGAGCAGTTCTTC | CASSEGRGGRSNEQFF
. | TRBJ1-2 | TRBV6-1 | few | TGTGCCAGCAGTCGTCGAGGGTATGATGGCTACACCTTC | CASSRRGYDGYTF
TRBD2 | TRBJ2-5 | TRBV6-1 | . | TGTGCCAGCCTCCAACTGGCGGGGGATAAGGTAGAGACCCAGTACTTC | CASLQLAGDKVETQYF
. | TRBJ2-7 | TRBV4-1 | few | TGCGCCAGCAGCCAAGAAGGAGGGACCTACGAGCAGTACTTC | CASSQEGGTYEQYF
. | TRBJ1-5 | TRBV7-3 | . | TGTGCCAGGTACCAAAAACAGGAGAATCAGCCCCAGCATTTT | CARYQKQENQPQHF
. | TRBJ1-6 | TRBV12-3/TRBV12-4 | few | TGTGCCAGCAGTTGGGACAATAATTCACCCCTCCACTTT | CASSWDNNSPLHF
. | TRBJ2-3 | TRBV7-3 | few | TGTGCCAGCAGCTCCGACGCAGATACGCAGTATTTT | CASSSDADTQYF
. | TRBJ1-1 | TRBV4-1 | few | TGCGCCAGCAGCCAAGAAGTGGCTAGATTAGACACTGAAGCTTTCTTT | CASSQEVARLDTEAFF
. | TRBJ1-1 | TRBV6-2/TRBV6-3 | . | TGTGCCAGCAGTTACGGGTCCCGGGGGGACACTGAAGCTTTCTTT | CASSYGSRGDTEAFF
. | TRBJ2-7 | TRBV4-1 | . | TGCGCCAGCAGCCAAGATGGTGAGTCCTTCTCCTACGAGCAGTACTTC | CASSQDGESFSYEQYF
. | TRBJ2-1 | TRBV29-1 | few | TGCAGCGTTGAAGGCGGTGGTATCTCTGACAATGAGCAGTTCTTC | CSVEGGGISDNEQFF
. | TRBJ1-4 | TRBV25-1 | . | TGTGCCAGCAGTGAATGGGCAGGGGCTAATGAAAAACTGTTTTTT | CASSEWAGANEKLFF
TRBD1 | TRBJ2-5 | TRBV4-1 | many | TGCGCCAGCAGCCAAGTTTTTACCGGGACAGGCCAAGAGACCCAGTACTTC | CASSQVFTGTGQETQYF
. | TRBJ2-1 | TRBV7-9 | few | TGTGCCAGCAGCTTAACCCAACTTCAAGGCAATGAGCAGTTCTTC | CASSLTQLQGNEQFF